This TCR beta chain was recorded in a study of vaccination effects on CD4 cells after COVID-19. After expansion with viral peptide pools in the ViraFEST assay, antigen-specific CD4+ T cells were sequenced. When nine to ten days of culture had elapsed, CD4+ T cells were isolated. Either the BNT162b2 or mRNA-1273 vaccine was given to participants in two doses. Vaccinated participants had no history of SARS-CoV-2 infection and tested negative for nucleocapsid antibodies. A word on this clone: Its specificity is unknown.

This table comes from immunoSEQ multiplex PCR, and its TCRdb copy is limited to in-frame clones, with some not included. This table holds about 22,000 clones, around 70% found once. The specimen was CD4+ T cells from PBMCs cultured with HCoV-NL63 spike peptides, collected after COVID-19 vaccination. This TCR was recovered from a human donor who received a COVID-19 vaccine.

CDR3 nucleotides: TGTGCCAGCAGTTATAGGGGGGGCTATGGTGAAGCTTTCTTT. Translation: CASSYRGGYGEAFF. V gene TRBV6-5 combines with J gene TRBJ1-1, with a possible D match to TRBD1 (6 bases). Looked up from germline, CDR1 is MNHEY and CDR2 is SVGAGI. This CDR3 region has 14 residues. The V end lost 3 bases, the J end lost 7 bases, and 15 bases lay between the germline ends.